The source of this T cell receptor (beta chain) is a study of OX40 agonist ivuxolimab in advanced cancers. As for the study more broadly: Ivuxolimab was a fully human IgG2 agonistic monoclonal antibody targeting the costimulatory receptor OX40 (CD134). Intravenous ivuxolimab was administered to patients every 2 weeks at six dose levels: 0.01, 0.1, 0.3, 1.5, 3 and 10 mg/kg. Among the roughly 50 dose-escalation patients, 19 had hepatocellular carcinoma, roughly 15 melanoma, 9 renal cell carcinoma and 9 head and neck cancer. In the dose-escalation cohort, about four fifths of patients were male, and the mean age was roughly 60 years with a range of roughly 20 to 85. Prior anti-PD-1, anti-PD-L1 or anti-CTLA-4 therapy was permitted, and approximately 39% of dose-escalation patients had received checkpoint inhibitors. Three dose-escalation patients achieved partial responses, one with hepatocellular carcinoma and two with cutaneous melanoma. Peripheral TCRbeta sequencing aimed to test whether ivuxolimab altered TCR sequence diversity and caused clonal T-cell expansion. The monotherapy dose-escalation portion (N of about 47 patients) of the phase I ivuxolimab trial is reported in the paper. Findings and caveats that apply to the study as a whole: At doses of 0.1 to 3.0 mg/kg, clonal expansion of both CD4+ and CD8+ blood T cells was observed from baseline to week 6. Low levels of normalized T-cell clonal expansion were also shown by some nonresponding patients. After ivuxolimab, expanded clones were on average more numerous among CD8+ T cells than among CD4+ T cells. Partial responders in the 0.1-3.0 mg/kg groups had among the lowest normalized peripheral clonal expansion, especially among CD8+ T cells. The antigen specificity of the peripheral T cells that underwent clonal expansion was not determined.

Genomic DNA was extracted from sorted cells for sequencing of the TCRbeta CDR3 region. The immunoSEQ Assay was used for sequencing of TCRbeta CDR3 regions. This immuneACCESS table, as held by TCRdb, lists in-frame sequences with V and J called but not all clones. Of the missing ones, under half trace to an unresolved V gene in checked studies; the others have no known cause. Counted in this sample were roughly 50,000 clones; roughly 89% of them appeared once. Of the sample, less than 8% falls within the top ten clones. The trial excluded patients who had a history of autoimmune disease or were on systemic immunosuppression. In every dose cohort, peripheral blood was drawn for TCR sequencing at baseline, cycle 4 day 1, and cycle 7 day 1. The samples were drawn from a first-in-human, open-label, multicenter phase I dose-escalation trial of ivuxolimab. Adults with locally advanced or metastatic melanoma, renal cell, hepatocellular, or head and neck squamous cell carcinoma were enrolled in the trial. Before TCR sequencing, CD4+ and CD8+ T cells were separately sorted from peripheral blood.

In the germline V gene, CDR1 corresponds to MDHEN and CDR2 to SYDVKM. The junction carries 11 bases between V and J, which are trimmed by 6 bases and 6 bases respectively. Including cysteine and phenylalanine, the CDR3 has 12 amino acids. Kept here is only the CDR3 DNA, which spans 36 bases and is read in frame from base 1. As to this clone: What antigen it recognizes has not been identified. One base away there is no much larger clone; base qualities are not given.

This chain is built from TRBV28 and TRBJ1-1; the D gene identity is not certain. Sequencing was performed on CD4+ or CD8+ T cells sorted from blood, taken in a trial of the OX40 agonist ivuxolimab. The TCR was taken from an adult with an advanced solid tumor such as melanoma, head and neck, liver or kidney cancer. The encoded CDR3 is CASSRIGPEAFF. The DNA sequence is given as TGTGCCAGCAGCCGAATTGGTCCTGAAGCTTTCTTT.